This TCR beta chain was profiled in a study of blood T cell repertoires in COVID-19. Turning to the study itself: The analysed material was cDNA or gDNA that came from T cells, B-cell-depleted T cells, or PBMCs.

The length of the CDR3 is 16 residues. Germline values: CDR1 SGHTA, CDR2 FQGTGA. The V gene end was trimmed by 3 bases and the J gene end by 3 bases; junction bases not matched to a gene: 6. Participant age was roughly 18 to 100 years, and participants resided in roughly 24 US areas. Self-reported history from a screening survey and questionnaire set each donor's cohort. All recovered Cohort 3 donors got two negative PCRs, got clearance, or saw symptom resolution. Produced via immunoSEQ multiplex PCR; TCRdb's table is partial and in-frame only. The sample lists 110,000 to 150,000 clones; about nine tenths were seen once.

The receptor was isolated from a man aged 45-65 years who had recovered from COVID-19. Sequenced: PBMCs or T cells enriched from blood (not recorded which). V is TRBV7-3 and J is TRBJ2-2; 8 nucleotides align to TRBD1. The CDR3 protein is CASSFRDRRDTGELFF. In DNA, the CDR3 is TGTGCCAGCAGCTTCCGGGACAGGCGAGACACCGGGGAGCTGTTTTTT.